This record covers a single T cell receptor beta chain. Its antigen is not known. The CDR3 runs to 15 residues. Trimming took off 3 bases at V and 5 bases at J, with 14 bases between the two ends. Looked up from germline, CDR1 is MDHEN and CDR2 is SYDVKM. Selected positively for CCR7 and CD45RO-negative, naive CD8 cells excluded terminally differentiated effector memory CD45RA+ cells. The data derive from a study of shared clonotypes between healthy human individuals. Findings of the study overall: Sharing across a few donors was seen in roughly 5.2% of naive CD4 clonotypes. Generation probabilities of non-shared clonotypes were lower (relative to those shared by all four donors). Represented diversity, genetic and exposure-history alike, was limited by few donors.

Measured with immunoSEQ multiplex PCR; TCRdb has only the in-frame clones, and not every one. Counted here are 550,000 to 650,000 clones, about 95% occurring once; the ten biggest clones make up roughly 0.12%. The specimen sequenced was naive CD8+ T cells sorted from blood. This TCR derives from a woman in her 30s in good health. This chain connects TRBV28 to TRBJ1-5; possibly TRBD1 for D (6 bases). CDR3 sequence: CASSLVSAGDQPQHF. The CDR3 DNA follows: TGTGCCAGCAGTTTGGTCTCGGCAGGGGATCAGCCCCAGCATTTT.